The rows below give T cell receptor beta chains drawn from one sample of a study of tumor and adjacent non-tumor tissue in lung cancer. MiXCR, run by TCRdb on the multiplex PCR reads, gives a single entry per CDR3 protein. Here the sample spans just over 200,000 distinct CDR3 sequences, about two thirds being singletons. The sample taken for sequencing was lung tumor tissue. These receptors were collected from a man between 60 and 75 years old with non-small cell lung cancer. The CDR3 runs from the conserved cysteine through the conserved F or W. D genes are given only for firm matches. Expanded clones get a size class; other rows say once, few or many, or leave the size out.

d_call	v_call	j_call	clone_size	cdr3_aa	cdr3_nt
NA	TRBV18	TRBJ1-3	NA	CANSPSPGTWTGNTIYF	TGTGCCAACTCACCATCACCGGGGACCTGGACTGGAAACACCATATATTTT
TRBD2	TRBV11-3	TRBJ2-1	NA	CASSSGASGYNERFF	TGTGCCAGCAGCTCCGGGGCTAGCGGGTACAATGAGCGGTTCTTC
TRBD1	TRBV10-1	TRBJ2-1	NA	CASTGTAGEKFF	TGCGCCAGCACCGGGACAGCCGGGGAGAAGTTCTTC
NA	TRBV29-1	TRBJ2-7	many	CSVGSPYEQYF	TGCAGCGTTGGGTCGCCCTACGAGCAGTACTTC
NA	TRBV18	TRBJ1-4	NA	CASSTGCEKLFF	TGTGCCAGCTCAACGGGATGTGAAAAACTGTTTTTT
NA	TRBV6-4	TRBJ2-1	few	CASSDSPEGKQFF	TGTGCCAGCAGTGACTCGCCTGAGGGAAAGCAGTTCTTC
NA	TRBV20-1	TRBJ1-5	NA	CSASEGDMVNQPQHF	TGCAGTGCTAGCGAAGGTGACATGGTCAATCAGCCCCAGCATTTT
NA	TRBV11-2	TRBJ2-7	NA	CASSLVGTSYEHYF	TGTGCCAGCAGTTTAGTCGGCACCTCCTACGAGCACTACTTC
NA	TRBV6-5	TRBJ2-7	NA	CAGSYSTAGRCYEQYF	TGTGCCGGCAGTTACTCTACCGCGGGACGCTGCTACGAGCAGTACTTC
NA	TRBV6-1	TRBJ1-2	NA	CASSEAGVSNYGYAF	TGTGCCAGCAGTGAAGCTGGGGTGTCTAACTATGGCTACGCCTTC
NA	TRBV28	TRBJ2-1	NA	CATSFRKRAHNEQFF	TGTGCCACCAGTTTTAGGAAGAGGGCGCATAATGAGCAGTTCTTC
NA	TRBV6-1	TRBJ2-7	many	CASSEVMSASYEQYF	TGTGCCAGCAGTGAAGTAATGTCGGCCTCCTACGAGCAGTACTTC
TRBD1	TRBV5-6	TRBJ1-1	few	CASSLSGRGEAFF	TGTGCCAGCAGCTTGTCTGGCAGGGGGGAAGCTTTCTTT
TRBD2	TRBV4-3	TRBJ2-1	NA	CASSQTGLGYDEQFF	TGCGCCAGCAGCCAAACGGGACTAGGCTACGATGAGCAGTTCTTC
NA	TRBV20-1	TRBJ1-3	NA	CSDRDQRSACGNTIYF	TGCAGTGATAGAGATCAGAGAAGTGCCTGTGGAAACACCATATATTTT
TRBD2	TRBV4-2	TRBJ2-7	once	CASNHLLGGEPSHEQYF	TGTGCCAGCAACCATCTCCTTGGGGGGGAACCCAGCCACGAGCAGTACTTC
NA	TRBV4-1	TRBJ2-7	once	CVSSQQSLGRGEQYF	TGCGTCAGCAGCCAACAATCTCTAGGACGGGGCGAGCAGTACTTC
NA	TRBV7-8	TRBJ1-3	NA	CASSRPPSENTIYF	TGTGCCAGTAGTAGGCCCCCCTCTGAAAACACCATATATTTT
NA	TRBV11-2	TRBJ2-1	once	CASSLAGAYSEHFF	TGTGCCAGCAGCTTAGCGGGGGCATACAGTGAGCACTTCTTC
NA	TRBV6-5	TRBJ2-7	NA	CASRRSGTAAGEQYF	TGTGCCAGCAGGAGATCCGGGACCGCGGCGGGCGAGCAGTACTTC
TRBD1	TRBV4-1	TRBJ1-1	NA	CAGSRDRVGTEAFF	TGCGCCGGCAGCCGAGACAGGGTAGGAACTGAAGCTTTCTTT
NA	TRBV12-3/TRBV12-4	TRBJ2-3	NA	CASIPGHGWTDTQYF	TGTGCCAGCATCCCTGGACACGGATGGACAGATACGCAGTATTTT
NA	TRBV7-8	TRBJ2-2	NA	CASSPQSNTGELFF	TGTGCCAGCAGCCCACAATCGAACACCGGGGAGTTGTTTTTT
TRBD1	TRBV20-1	TRBJ1-2	NA	CSATQGARGYGYTF	TGCAGTGCTACCCAGGGGGCGCGGGGCTATGGCTACACCTTC
TRBD1	TRBV11-3	TRBJ2-5	NA	CARGYRGRRGWETQYF	TGTGCCAGAGGCTACAGGGGGCGACGTGGTTGGGAGACCCAGTACTTC
TRBD1	TRBV20-1	TRBJ1-1	many	CSAGEMGQAEAFF	TGCAGTGCTGGGGAAATGGGACAGGCGGAAGCTTTCTTT
NA	TRBV20-1	TRBJ2-2	NA	CSARDRFPRDKGQGGGLFF	TGCAGTGCTAGAGATCGGTTTCCCCGGGACAAGGGGCAGGGCGGGGGGCTGTTTTTT
NA	TRBV11-3	TRBJ1-3	NA	CTSDKYGNTIYF	TGTACCAGCGACAAATATGGAAACACCATATATTTT
NA	TRBV5-6	TRBJ2-5	NA	CARSATTVPQETQYF	TGTGCCAGGAGCGCCACAACAGTGCCCCAAGAGACCCAGTACTTC
NA	TRBV20-1	TRBJ2-7	NA	CSAMVASVSYEQYF	TGCAGTGCTATGGTGGCTAGCGTGTCCTACGAGCAGTACTTC
NA	TRBV11-2	TRBJ2-3	NA	CAISSLRGADTQYF	TGTGCCATCAGCTCCCTTAGGGGAGCAGATACGCAGTATTTT
TRBD1	TRBV4-3	TRBJ1-3	many	CASSQEQGYYSGNTIYF	TGCGCCAGCAGCCAAGAACAGGGGTACTACTCTGGAAACACCATATATTTT
NA	TRBV20-1	TRBJ2-7	NA	CSAYTVSSYEQYF	TGCAGTGCGTACACAGTTAGCTCCTACGAGCAGTACTTC
TRBD2	TRBV20-1	TRBJ2-2	NA	CSARDRREAANTGEMFF	TGCAGCGCTAGAGACCGGCGGGAGGCCGCGAACACCGGGGAGATGTTTTTT
TRBD1	TRBV28	TRBJ1-6	NA	CASSLMGQGASPRHF	TGTGCCAGTAGTTTAATGGGACAGGGTGCTTCACCCCGCCACTTT
NA	TRBV6-2/TRBV6-3	TRBJ2-2	NA	CASSYDGETGELFF	TGTGCCAGCAGTTACGATGGGGAAACCGGGGAGCTGTTTTTT
NA	TRBV4-1	TRBJ1-2	NA	CSSSQVREGYGYTF	TGCTCCAGCAGCCAAGTCAGGGAGGGCTATGGATACACCTTC
TRBD2	TRBV11-2	TRBJ2-5	NA	CAISGGGYQETQYF	TGTGCCATCAGCGGGGGGGGGTATCAAGAGACCCAGTACTTC
NA	TRBV29-1	TRBJ1-2	many	CSVAHSNYGYTF	TGCAGCGTCGCGCACAGTAACTATGGCTACACCTTC
TRBD2	TRBV6-5	TRBJ2-1	NA	CASTEGAGGLISCNEQSF	TGTGCCAGCACCGAGGGAGCGGGAGGACTTATTTCCTGCAATGAGCAGTCCTTC
NA	TRBV5-4	TRBJ1-6	NA	CASSLTEGSPLHF	TGTGCCAGCAGCTTAACTGAAGGATCACCCCTCCACTTT
NA	TRBV11-2	TRBJ2-1	NA	CASSLEFVGRQEQFF	TGTGCCAGCAGCTTAGAGTTCGTAGGCCGGCAAGAGCAGTTCTTC
NA	TRBV20-1	TRBJ1-2	NA	CSAARVRMDYGYTF	TGCAGTGCTGCCAGGGTGCGTATGGACTATGGCTACACCTTC
NA	TRBV11-2	TRBJ2-5	NA	CDSSLRLTGVVETRYF	TGTGATAGCAGCTTAAGACTAACGGGGGTAGTAGAGACCCGGTACTTC
NA	TRBV4-3	TRBJ2-5	NA	CSSSQRTQETQYF	TGCTCCAGCAGCCAACGGACCCAAGAGACCCAGTACTTC
NA	TRBV20-1	TRBJ2-7	few	CSASLRTSNYEQYF	TGCAGTGCTAGTCTCAGAACTAGTAACTACGAGCAGTACTTC
NA	TRBV21-1	TRBJ2-4	few	CASSKRLGAKNIQYF	TGTGCCAGCAGCAAAAGGCTTGGGGCCAAAAACATTCAGTACTTC
NA	TRBV11-2	TRBJ2-6	NA	CASSPISGTDVLTF	TGTGCCAGTAGTCCTATCTCTGGGACTGACGTCCTGACTTTC
NA	TRBV6-5	TRBJ2-3	NA	CASSTGTDMQYF	TGTGCCAGTAGCACAGGCACAGATATGCAGTATTTT
TRBD2	TRBV6-2/TRBV6-3	TRBJ2-5	NA	CASRGLVGLRETQYF	TGTGCCAGCAGAGGACTAGTGGGATTGCGAGAGACCCAGTACTTT
NA	TRBV6-6	TRBJ1-1	NA	CASSPIERGNTEAFF	TGTGCCAGCAGTCCAATAGAAAGGGGTAACACTGAAGCTTTCTTT
NA	TRBV12-3/TRBV12-4	TRBJ2-5	few	CASSLRPAGGTQYF	TGTGCCAGCAGTCTCCGGCCCGCCGGGGGGACCCAGTACTTC